Only a few counts were recorded for the clone carrying this TCR beta chain. Sequenced by immunoSEQ multiplex PCR; TCRdb stores in-frame clones only, minus some. The sample contains over 8,500 clones, more than 75% of which appear only once. This record comes from a study of follicular helper T cells after annual influenza vaccination. Time point reported: 2015-2016 season, 7 days after influenza vaccination. Adults were given seasonal inactivated influenza vaccine, and blood CD4 subsets were sorted before and after vaccination. Between 40 and 100 mL of blood was drawn per time point. The sequencing used CXCR5+ CD38- circulating T follicular helper cells from blood, collected 7 days after influenza vaccination. Regarding subset: circulating Tfh, non-naive CD4+CXCR5+PD-1+ (ICOS+CD38+ or ICOS-CD38-). The origin of this receptor is an adult who received the influenza vaccine.

The CDR3 DNA reads TGTGCCTGGAGTGTGCGCTCCTATAATTCACCCCTCCACTTT. Protein sequence: CAWSVRSYNSPLHF. This chain connects TRBV30 to TRBJ1-6; D remains unclear. Germline CDR1 is GTSNPN and CDR2 is SVGIG (reference sequence). The CDR3 sequence is 14 residues long. Trimming removed 0 bases from V and 0 bases from J, with 3 bases in between.